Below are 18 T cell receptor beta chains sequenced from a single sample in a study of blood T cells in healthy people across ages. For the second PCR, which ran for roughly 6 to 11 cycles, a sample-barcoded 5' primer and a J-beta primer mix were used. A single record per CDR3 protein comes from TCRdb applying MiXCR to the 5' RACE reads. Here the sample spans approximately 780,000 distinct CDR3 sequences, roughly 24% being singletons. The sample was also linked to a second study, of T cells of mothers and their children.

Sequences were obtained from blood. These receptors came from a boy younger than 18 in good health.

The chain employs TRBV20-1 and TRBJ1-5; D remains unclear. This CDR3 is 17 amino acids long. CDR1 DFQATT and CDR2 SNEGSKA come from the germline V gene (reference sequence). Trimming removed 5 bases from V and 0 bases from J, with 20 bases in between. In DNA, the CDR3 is TGCAGTGCTCGACCCCTTTTGATCCTTTATAGCAATCAGCCCCAGCATTTT. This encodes CSARPLLILYSNQPQHF.

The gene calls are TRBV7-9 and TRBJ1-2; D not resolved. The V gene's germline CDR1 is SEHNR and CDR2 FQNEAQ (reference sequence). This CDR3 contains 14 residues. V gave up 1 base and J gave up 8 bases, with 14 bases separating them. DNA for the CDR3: TGTGCCAGCAGCTTAGGGGATCTAGAGGGAGGCTACACCTTC. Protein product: CASSLGDLEGGYTF.

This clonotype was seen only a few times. The CDR3 spells CASSTDGYEQYF. The DNA for the CDR3 is TGCGCCAGCAGTACGGACGGTTACGAGCAGTACTTC. V gene TRBV10-2 combines with J gene TRBJ2-7, with D unclear. The CDR3 is 12 residues long. The V end was cut by 5 bases, the J end by 4 bases, with 9 bases between. The germline V gene encodes CDR1 WSHSY and CDR2 SAAADI.

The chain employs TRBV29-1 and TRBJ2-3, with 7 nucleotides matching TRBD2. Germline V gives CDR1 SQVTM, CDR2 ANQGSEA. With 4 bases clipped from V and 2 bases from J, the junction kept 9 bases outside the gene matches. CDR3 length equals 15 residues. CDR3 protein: CSVVGGDGHTDTQYF. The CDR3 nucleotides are TGCAGCGTTGTGGGAGGGGACGGACACACAGATACGCAGTATTTT.

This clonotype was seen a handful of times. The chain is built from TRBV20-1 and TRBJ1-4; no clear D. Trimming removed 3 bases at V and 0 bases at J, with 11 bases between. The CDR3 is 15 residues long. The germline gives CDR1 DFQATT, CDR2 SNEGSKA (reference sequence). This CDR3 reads CSASETAATNEKLFF. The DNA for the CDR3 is TGCAGTGCTAGCGAGACGGCTGCAACTAATGAAAAACTGTTTTTT.

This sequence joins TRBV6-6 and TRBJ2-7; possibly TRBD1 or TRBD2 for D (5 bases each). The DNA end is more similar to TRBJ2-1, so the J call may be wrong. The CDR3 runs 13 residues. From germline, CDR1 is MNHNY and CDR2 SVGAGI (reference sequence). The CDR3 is CASSYRLGDVQFF. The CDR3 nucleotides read TGTGCCAGCAGTTACCGTTTGGGGGACGTGCAGTTCTTC.

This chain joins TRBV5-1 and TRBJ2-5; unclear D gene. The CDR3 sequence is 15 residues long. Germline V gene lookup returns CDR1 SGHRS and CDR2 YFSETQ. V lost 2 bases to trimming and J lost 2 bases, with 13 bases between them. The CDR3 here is CASSFRPEPQETQYF. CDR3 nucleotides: TGCGCCAGCAGCTTTCGTCCAGAGCCACAAGAGACCCAGTACTTC. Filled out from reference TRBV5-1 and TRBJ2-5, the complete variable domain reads KAGVTQTPRYLIKTRGQQVTLSCSPISGHRSVSWYQQTPGQGLQFLFEYFSETQRNKGNFPGRFSGRQFSNSRSEMNVSTLELGDSALYLCASSFRPEPQETQYFGPGTRLLVL.

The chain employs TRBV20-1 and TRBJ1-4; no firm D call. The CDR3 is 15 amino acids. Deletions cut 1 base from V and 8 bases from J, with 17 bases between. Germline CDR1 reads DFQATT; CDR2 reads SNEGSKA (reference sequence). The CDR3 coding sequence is TGCAGTGCTAGAGTGGATAGGACGGGTGGGGAAAAACTGTTTTTT. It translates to CSARVDRTGGEKLFF.

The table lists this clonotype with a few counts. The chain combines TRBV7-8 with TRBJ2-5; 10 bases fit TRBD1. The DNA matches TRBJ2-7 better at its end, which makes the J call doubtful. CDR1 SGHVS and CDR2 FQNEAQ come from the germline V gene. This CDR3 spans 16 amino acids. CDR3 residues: CASSPEPDRGFYEQYF. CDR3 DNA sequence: TGTGCCAGCAGCCCCGAGCCGGACAGGGGGTTCTACGAGCAGTACTTC.

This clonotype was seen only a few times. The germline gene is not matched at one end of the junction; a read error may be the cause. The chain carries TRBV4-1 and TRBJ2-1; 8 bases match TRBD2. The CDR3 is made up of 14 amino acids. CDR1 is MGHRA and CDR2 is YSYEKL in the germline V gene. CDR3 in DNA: TGCGCCAGCAGCCAACGGACTAGCCCCAATGGGCAGTTCTTC. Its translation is CASSQRTSPNGQFF.

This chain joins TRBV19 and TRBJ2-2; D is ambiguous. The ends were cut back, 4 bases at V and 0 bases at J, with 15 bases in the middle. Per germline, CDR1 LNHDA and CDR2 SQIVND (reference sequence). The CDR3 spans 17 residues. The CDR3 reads CASSRSGRTANTGELFF. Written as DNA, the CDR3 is TGTGCCAGTAGTAGATCAGGACGTACCGCGAACACCGGGGAGCTGTTTTTT. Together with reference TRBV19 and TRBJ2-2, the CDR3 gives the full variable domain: DGGITQSPKYLFRKEGQNVTLSCEQNLNHDAMYWYRQDPGQGLRLIYYSQIVNDFQKGDIAEGYSVSREKKESFPLTVTSAQKNPTAFYLCASSRSGRTANTGELFFGEGSRLTVL.

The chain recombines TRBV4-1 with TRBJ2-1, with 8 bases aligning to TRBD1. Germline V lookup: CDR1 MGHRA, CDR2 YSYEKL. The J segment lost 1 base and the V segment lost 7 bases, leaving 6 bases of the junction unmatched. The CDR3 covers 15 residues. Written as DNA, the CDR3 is TGCGCCAGCAAGTTGGGGACAGGTTCCTACAATGAGCAGTTCTTC. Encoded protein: CASKLGTGSYNEQFF.

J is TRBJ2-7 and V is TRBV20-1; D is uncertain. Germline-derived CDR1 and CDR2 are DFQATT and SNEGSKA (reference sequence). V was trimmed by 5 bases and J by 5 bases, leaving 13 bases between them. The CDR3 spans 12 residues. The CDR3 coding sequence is TGCAGTGCTGACCTCCGGGCCGACGAGCAGTACTTC. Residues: CSADLRADEQYF.

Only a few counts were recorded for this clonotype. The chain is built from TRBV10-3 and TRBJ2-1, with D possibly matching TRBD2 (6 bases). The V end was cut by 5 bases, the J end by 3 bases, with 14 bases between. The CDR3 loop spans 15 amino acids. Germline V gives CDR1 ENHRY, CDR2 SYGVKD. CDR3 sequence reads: CAISSSATGYNEQFF. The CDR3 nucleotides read TGTGCCATCAGTTCTAGCGCGACCGGCTACAATGAGCAGTTCTTC.

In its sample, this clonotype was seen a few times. The CDR3 protein is CASSPDRGAATNEKLFF. The CDR3 bases are TGTGCCAGCAGTCCGGACAGGGGAGCCGCAACTAATGAAAAACTGTTTTTT. The chain recombines TRBV6-2 or TRBV6-3 with TRBJ1-4; 9 nucleotides align to TRBD1. With 5 bases clipped from V and 0 bases from J, the junction kept 7 bases outside the gene matches. Germline V lookup: CDR1 MNHEY, CDR2 SVGEGT. The CDR3 consists of 17 residues.

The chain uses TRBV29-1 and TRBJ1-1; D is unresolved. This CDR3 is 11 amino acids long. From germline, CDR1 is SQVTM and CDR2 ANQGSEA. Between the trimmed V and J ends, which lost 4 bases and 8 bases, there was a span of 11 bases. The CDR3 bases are TGCAGCGTTGCGTTTCAGGAGGAAGCTTTCTTT. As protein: CSVAFQEEAFF.

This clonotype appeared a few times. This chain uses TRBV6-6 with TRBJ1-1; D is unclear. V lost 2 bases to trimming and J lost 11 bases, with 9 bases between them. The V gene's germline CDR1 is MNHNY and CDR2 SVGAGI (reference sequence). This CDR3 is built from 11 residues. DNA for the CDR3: TGTGCCAGCAGTTACGGGGTTGGGGCTTTCTTT. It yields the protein CASSYGVGAFF.

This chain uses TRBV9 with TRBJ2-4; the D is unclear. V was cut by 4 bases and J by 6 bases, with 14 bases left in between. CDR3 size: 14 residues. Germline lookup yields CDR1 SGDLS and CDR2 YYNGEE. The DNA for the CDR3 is TGTGCCAGCAGCCCCCCGCTGCCGCCAAACATTCAGTACTTC. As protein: CASSPPLPPNIQYF.